The present T cell receptor (beta chain) was sequenced within a study of cytomegalovirus exposure and HLA in healthy donors. Study-wide points: As a later analysis showed, several of the most significant clusters appeared to be linked to common viral pathogens.

The PCR was carried out with 60 Vbeta primers and 13 Jbeta primers. Profiled with immunoSEQ multiplex PCR; TCRdb holds only in-frame clones, not every one. This sample has 180,000 or so clones, with roughly 77% found just once. On this clone: Its target is unknown.

This receptor was taken from a woman in her 30s in good health and CMV-seronegative. Input material: PBMCs.

CDR3 protein: CASSEYSSGFRYEQYF. CDR3 nucleotides: TGTGCCAGCAGCGAATACTCCTCAGGGTTCCGCTACGAGCAGTACTTC. This rearrangement joins TRBV9 to TRBJ2-7; D is possibly TRBD1 (5 bases). Trimming removed 3 bases at V and 3 bases at J, with 19 bases between. Looked up from germline, CDR1 is SGDLS and CDR2 is YYNGEE. The CDR3 length is 16 residues.